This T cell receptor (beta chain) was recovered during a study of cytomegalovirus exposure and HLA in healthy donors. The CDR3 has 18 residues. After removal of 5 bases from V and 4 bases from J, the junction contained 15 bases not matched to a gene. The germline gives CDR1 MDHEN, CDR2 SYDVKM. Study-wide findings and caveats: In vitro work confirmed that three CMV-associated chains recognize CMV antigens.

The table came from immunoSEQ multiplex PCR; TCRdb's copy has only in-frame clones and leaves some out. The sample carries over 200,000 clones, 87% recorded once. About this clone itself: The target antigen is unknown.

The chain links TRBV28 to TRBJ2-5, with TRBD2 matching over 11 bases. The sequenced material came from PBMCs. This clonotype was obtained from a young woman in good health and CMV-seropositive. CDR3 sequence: CASSPDGYSGRGRETQYF. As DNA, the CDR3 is TGTGCCAGCAGTCCCGATGGGTATAGCGGGAGGGGTAGAGAGACCCAGTACTTC. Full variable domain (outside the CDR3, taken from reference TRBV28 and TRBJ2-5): DVKVTQSSRYLVKRTGEKVFLECVQDMDHENMFWYRQDPGLGLRLIYFSYDVKMKEKGDIPEGYSVSREKKERFSLILESASTNQTSMYLCASSPDGYSGRGRETQYFGPGTRLLVL.